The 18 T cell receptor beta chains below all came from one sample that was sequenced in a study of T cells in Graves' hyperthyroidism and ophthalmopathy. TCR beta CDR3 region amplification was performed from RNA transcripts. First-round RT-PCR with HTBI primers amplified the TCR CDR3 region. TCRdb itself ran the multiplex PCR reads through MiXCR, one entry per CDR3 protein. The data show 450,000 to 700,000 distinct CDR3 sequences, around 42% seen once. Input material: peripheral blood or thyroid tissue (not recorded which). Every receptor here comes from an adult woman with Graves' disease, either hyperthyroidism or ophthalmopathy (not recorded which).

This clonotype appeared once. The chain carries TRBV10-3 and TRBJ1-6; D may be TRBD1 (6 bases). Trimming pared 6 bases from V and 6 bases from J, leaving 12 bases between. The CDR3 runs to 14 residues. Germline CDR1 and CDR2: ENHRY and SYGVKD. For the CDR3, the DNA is TGTGCCATCAGGGACCGGGACACTAATTCACCCCTCCACTTT. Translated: CAIRDRDTNSPLHF.

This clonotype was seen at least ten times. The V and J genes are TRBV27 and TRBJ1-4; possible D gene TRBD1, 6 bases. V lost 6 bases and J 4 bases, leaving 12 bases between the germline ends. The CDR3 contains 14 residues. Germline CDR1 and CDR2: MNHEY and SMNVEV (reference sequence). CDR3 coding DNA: TGTGCCAGCAGGTCGACAGGCAGTAATGAAAAACTGTTTTTT. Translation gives CASRSTGSNEKLFF.

The CDR3 protein is CAISTSRVDSGSGETQYF. CDR3 coding DNA: TGTGCCATCAGTACCTCCCGTGTGGATAGCGGGAGCGGGGAGACCCAGTACTTC. The chain is built from TRBV10-3 and TRBJ2-5, with 9 bases identical to TRBD2. The CDR3 loop spans 18 amino acids. Germline V gives CDR1 ENHRY, CDR2 SYGVKD. V trimming: 5 bases; J trimming: 5 bases; junction bases outside the gene matches: 18.

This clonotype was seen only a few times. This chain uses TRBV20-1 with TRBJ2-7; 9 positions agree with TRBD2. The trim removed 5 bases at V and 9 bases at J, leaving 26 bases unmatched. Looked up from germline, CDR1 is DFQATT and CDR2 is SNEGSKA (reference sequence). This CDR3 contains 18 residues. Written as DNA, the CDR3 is TGCAGTGCTGCCCTCCTATCGAGCGGGATAATGAGAGCGGGAGGGCAGTACTTC. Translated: CSAALLSSGIMRAGGQYF.

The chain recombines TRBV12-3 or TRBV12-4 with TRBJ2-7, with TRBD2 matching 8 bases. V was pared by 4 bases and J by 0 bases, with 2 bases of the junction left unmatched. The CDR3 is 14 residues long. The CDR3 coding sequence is TGTGCCAGCAGTTCTAGCGGGCACTCCTACGAGCAGTACTTC. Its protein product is CASSSSGHSYEQYF.

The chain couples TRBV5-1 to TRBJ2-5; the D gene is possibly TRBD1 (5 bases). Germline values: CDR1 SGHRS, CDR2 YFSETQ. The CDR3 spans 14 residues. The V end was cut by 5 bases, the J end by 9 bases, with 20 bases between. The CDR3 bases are TGCGCCAGCAGTCCAGGGTATAGCAATCAGCCCCAGTACTTC. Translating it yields CASSPGYSNQPQYF.

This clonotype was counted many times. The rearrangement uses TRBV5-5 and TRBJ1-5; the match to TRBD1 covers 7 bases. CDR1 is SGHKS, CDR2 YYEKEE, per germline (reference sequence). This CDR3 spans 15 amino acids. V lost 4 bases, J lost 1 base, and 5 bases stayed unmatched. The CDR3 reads CASSTTGQSNQPQHF. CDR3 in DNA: TGTGCCAGCAGCACGACAGGGCAAAGCAATCAGCCCCAGCATTTT. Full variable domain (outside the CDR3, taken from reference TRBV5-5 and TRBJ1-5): DAGVTQSPTHLIKTRGQQVTLRCSPISGHKSVSWYQQVLGQGPQFIFQYYEKEERGRGNFPDRFSARQFPNYSSELNVNALLLGDSALYLCASSTTGQSNQPQHFGDGTRLSIL.

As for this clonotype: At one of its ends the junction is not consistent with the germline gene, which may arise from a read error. CDR3 nucleotides: TGTGCCAGCGGCTTAGGCGGACTGATTAACTATGGCTACACCTTC. This gives the protein CASGLGGLINYGYTF. This rearrangement joins TRBV11-2 to TRBJ1-2; D remains unclear. This CDR3 comprises 15 residues. The germline V gene has CDR1 SGHAT and CDR2 FQNNGV. Full variable domain (missing parts from reference TRBV11-2 and TRBJ1-2): EAGVAQSPRYKIIEKRQSVAFWCNPISGHATLYWYQQILGQGPKLLIQFQNNGVVDDSQLPKDRFSAERLKGVDSTLKIQPAKLEDSAVYLCASGLGGLINYGYTFGSGTRLTVV.

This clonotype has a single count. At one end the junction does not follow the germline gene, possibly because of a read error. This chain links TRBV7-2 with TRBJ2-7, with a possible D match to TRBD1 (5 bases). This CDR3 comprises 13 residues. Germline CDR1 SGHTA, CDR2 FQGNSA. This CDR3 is CASSQGRVYGQYF. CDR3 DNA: TGTGCCAGCAGCCAGGGCAGGGTTTACGGGCAGTACTTC.

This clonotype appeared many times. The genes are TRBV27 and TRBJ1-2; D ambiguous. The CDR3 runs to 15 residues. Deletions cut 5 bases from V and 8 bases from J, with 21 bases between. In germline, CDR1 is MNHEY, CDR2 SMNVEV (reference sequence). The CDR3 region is CASSPLFGTTGGYTF. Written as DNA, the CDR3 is TGTGCCAGCAGTCCCCTTTTCGGCACTACGGGAGGCTACACCTTC.

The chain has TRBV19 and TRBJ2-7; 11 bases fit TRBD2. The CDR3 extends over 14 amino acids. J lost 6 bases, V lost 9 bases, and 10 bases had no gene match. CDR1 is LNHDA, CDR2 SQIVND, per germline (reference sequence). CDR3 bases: TGTGCCAGCCCCCGACTAGCGGGATGGGGCGAGCAGTACTTC. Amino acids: CASPRLAGWGEQYF.

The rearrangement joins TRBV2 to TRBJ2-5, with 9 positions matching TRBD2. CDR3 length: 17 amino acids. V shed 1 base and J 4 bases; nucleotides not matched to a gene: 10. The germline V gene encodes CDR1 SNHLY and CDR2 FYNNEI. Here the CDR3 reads CASSEGSSGMVPETQYF. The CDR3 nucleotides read TGTGCCAGCAGTGAAGGTTCTAGCGGGATGGTACCAGAGACCCAGTACTTC.

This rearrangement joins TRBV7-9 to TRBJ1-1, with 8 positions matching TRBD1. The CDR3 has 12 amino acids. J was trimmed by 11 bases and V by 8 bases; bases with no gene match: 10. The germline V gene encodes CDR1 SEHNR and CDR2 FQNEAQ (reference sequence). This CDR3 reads CASGGGTGSAFF. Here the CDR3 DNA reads TGTGCCAGCGGAGGGGGGACAGGCTCCGCTTTCTTT.

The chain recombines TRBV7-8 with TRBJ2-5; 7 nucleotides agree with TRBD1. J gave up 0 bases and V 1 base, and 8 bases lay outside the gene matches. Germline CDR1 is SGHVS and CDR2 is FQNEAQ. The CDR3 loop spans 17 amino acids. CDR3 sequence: CASSLVFRGKYQETQYF. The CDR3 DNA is TGTGCCAGCAGCTTAGTGTTCAGGGGGAAGTACCAAGAGACCCAGTACTTC.

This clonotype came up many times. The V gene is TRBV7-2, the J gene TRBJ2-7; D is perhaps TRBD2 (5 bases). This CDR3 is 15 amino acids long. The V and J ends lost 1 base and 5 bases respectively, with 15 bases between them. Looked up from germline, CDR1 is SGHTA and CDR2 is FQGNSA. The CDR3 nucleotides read TGTGCCAGCAGCTTAGTCTCGGGGATTATCCACGAGCAGTACTTC. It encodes CASSLVSGIIHEQYF.

DNA for the CDR3: TGTGCCACCAGCGCCCGGACCAGGGATTCACCCCTCCACTTT. Residues: CATSARTRDSPLHF. V is TRBV10-3 and J is TRBJ1-6; D is perhaps TRBD1 (5 bases). The CDR3 sequence is 14 residues long. V lost 10 bases, J lost 8 bases, and 18 bases lay in between. The germline gives CDR1 ENHRY, CDR2 SYGVKD.

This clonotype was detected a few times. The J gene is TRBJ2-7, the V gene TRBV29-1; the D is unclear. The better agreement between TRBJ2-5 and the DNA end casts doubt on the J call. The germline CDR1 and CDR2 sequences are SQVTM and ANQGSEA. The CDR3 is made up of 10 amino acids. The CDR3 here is CSVAVETQYF. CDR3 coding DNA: TGCAGCGTTGCTGTGGAGACCCAGTACTTC.

The CDR3, as DNA: TGTGCCATCAGTGAGGGGGACAGGTCTTATTCACCCCTCCACTTT. It yields the protein CAISEGDRSYSPLHF. J is TRBJ1-6 and V is TRBV10-3; 8 positions agree with TRBD1. The germline CDR1 and CDR2 sequences are ENHRY and SYGVKD. There are 15 residues in the CDR3. V dropped 2 bases and J dropped 8; count of bases not matched to a gene: 5.